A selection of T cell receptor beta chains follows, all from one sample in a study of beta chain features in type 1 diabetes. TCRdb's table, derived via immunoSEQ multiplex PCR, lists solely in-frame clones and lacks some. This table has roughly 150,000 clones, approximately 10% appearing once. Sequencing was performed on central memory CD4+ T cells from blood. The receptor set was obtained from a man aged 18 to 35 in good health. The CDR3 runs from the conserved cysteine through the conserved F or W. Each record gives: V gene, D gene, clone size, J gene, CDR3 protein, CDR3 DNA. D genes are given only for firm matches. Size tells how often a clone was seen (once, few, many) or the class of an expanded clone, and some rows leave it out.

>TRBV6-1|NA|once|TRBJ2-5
CASSGVGRETQYF
TGTGCCAGCAGTGGTGTAGGGCGAGAGACCCAGTACTTC
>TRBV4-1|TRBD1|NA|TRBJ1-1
CASSQDQDRGGTEAFF
TGCGCCAGCAGCCAAGACCAGGACAGGGGAGGCACTGAAGCTTTCTTT
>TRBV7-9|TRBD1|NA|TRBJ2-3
CASSKTGGLTDTQYF
TGTGCCAGCAGCAAGACAGGGGGCCTCACAGATACGCAGTATTTT
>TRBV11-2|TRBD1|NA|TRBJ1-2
CASRWRGPGRWTWYGYTF
TGTGCCAGCCGGTGGAGGGGGCCAGGGAGGTGGACTTGGTATGGCTACACCTTC
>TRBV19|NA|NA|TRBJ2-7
CASKFSKLTYEQYF
TGTGCCAGTAAGTTTTCGAAACTTACCTACGAGCAGTACTTC
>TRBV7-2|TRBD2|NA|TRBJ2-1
CASSFSRLARGNEQFF
TGTGCCAGCAGCTTTTCCCGACTAGCGCGGGGCAATGAGCAGTTCTTC
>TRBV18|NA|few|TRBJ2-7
CASSPGAYEQYF
TGTGCCAGCTCACCAGGAGCCTACGAGCAGTACTTC
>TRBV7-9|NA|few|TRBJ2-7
CASSRSTASTYEQYF
TGTGCCAGCAGCCGCTCGACGGCTTCTACCTACGAGCAGTACTTC
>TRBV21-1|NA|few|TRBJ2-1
CASSKGVLWNSGRASGNNEQFF
TGTGCCAGCAGCAAAGGGGTTCTGTGGAATAGCGGGAGGGCCAGTGGGAACAATGAGCAGTTCTTC
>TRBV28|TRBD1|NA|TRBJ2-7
CVSTGNRGYEQYF
TGTGTCAGCACGGGGAACAGGGGTTACGAGCAGTACTTC
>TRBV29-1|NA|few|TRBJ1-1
CSGRREANTEAFF
TGCAGCGGACGTAGGGAAGCGAACACTGAAGCTTTCTTT
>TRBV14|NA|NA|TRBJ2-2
CASSRSWTGELFF
TGTGCCAGCAGCCGATCGTGGACCGGGGAGCTGTTTTTT
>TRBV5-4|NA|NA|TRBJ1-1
CASSSQGGTEAFF
TGTGCCAGCAGCTCGCAGGGAGGCACTGAAGCTTTCTTT
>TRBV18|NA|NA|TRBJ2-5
CASSPPGTSETQYF
TGTGCCAGCTCACCACCTGGGACGAGCGAGACCCAGTACTTC
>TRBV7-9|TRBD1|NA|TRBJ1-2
CASRQGQWDGYTF
TGTGCCAGCAGACAGGGGCAATGGGATGGCTACACCTTC
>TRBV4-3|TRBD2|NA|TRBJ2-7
CASSQDRMASGEQYF
TGCGCCAGCAGCCAAGATCGGATGGCTAGCGGCGAGCAGTACTTC
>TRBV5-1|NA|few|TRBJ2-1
CASSFTGSEQFF
TGCGCCAGCAGCTTTACCGGATCCGAGCAGTTCTTC
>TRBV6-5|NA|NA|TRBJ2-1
CASRARNEQFF
TGTGCCAGCAGGGCGCGCAATGAGCAGTTCTTC
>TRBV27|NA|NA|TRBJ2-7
CATSLRRGGEQYF
TGTGCCACCTCTCTCCGGCGGGGAGGCGAGCAGTACTTC
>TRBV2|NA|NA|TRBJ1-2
CASAQGFNYGYTF
TGTGCCAGTGCACAGGGATTCAACTATGGCTACACCTTC
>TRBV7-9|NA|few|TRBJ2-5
CASSFLETQYF
TGTGCCAGCAGTTTTCTAGAGACCCAGTACTTC
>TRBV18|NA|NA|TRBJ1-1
CASSRDKNTEAFF
TGTGCCAGCTCACGGGACAAGAACACTGAAGCTTTCTTT
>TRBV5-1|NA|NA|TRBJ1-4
CASSAGARATNEKLFF
TGCGCCAGCAGCGCTGGGGCCAGGGCAACTAATGAAAAACTGTTTTTT
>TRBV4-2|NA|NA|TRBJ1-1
CASSQASNTEAFF
TGTGCCAGCAGCCAAGCCAGTAACACTGAAGCTTTCTTT
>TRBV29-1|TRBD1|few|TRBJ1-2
CSVLRDSYGYTF
TGCAGCGTCCTCCGGGACAGCTATGGCTACACCTTC
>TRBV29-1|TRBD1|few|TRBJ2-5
CSVTTGGVETQYF
TGCAGCGTTACTACAGGGGGTGTGGAGACCCAGTACTTC
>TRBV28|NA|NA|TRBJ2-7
CASSPGGTTYEQYF
TGTGCCAGCAGCCCCGGTGGTACAACCTACGAGCAGTACTTC
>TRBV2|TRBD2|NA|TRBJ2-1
CASSPSGGAINEQFF
TGTGCCAGCTCACCTAGCGGGGGGGCGATCAATGAGCAGTTCTTC
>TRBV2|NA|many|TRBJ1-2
CASSVRTVNYGYTF
TGTGCCAGCAGTGTAAGGACGGTTAACTATGGCTACACCTTC
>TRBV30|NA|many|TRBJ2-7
CAWSSWGGSYEQYF
TGTGCCTGGAGTTCGTGGGGTGGCTCCTACGAGCAGTACTTC
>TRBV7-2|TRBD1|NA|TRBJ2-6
CASSRTGGAGANVLTF
TGTGCCAGCAGCCGTACAGGGGGCGCTGGGGCCAACGTCCTGACTTTC
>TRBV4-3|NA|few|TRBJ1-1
CASSQEAGPGAEAFF
TGCGCCAGCAGCCAAGAGGCCGGACCGGGAGCTGAAGCTTTCTTT
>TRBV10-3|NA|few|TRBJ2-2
CAISETGTGTGELFF
TGTGCCATCAGTGAGACAGGGACGGGAACCGGGGAGCTGTTTTTT
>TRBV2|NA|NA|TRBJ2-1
CASRVTSTDSYNEQFF
TGTGCCAGCAGGGTGACTAGTACAGACTCCTACAATGAGCAGTTCTTC
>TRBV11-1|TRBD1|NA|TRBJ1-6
CASSFPGGSPLHF
TGTGCCAGCAGCTTCCCAGGGGGCTCACCCCTCCACTTT
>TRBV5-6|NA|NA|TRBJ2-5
CASTVQGERETQYF
TGTGCCAGCACTGTGCAGGGAGAGAGGGAGACCCAGTACTTC
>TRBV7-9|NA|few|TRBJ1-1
CASVKDSPTFKAFF
TGTGCCAGCGTTAAGGACAGTCCGACGTTTAAAGCTTTCTTT
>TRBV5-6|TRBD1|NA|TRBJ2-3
CASSFGTGGRDTQYF
TGTGCCAGCAGCTTCGGGACAGGGGGCAGGGATACGCAGTATTTT
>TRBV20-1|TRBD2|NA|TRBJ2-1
CRASGLAIDFF
TGCAGAGCTTCGGGACTAGCAATCGACTTCTTC
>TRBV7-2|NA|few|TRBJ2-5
CASSLGGLAVETQYF
TGTGCCAGCAGCTTAGGCGGACTTGCCGTAGAGACCCAGTACTTC
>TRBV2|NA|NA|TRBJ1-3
CASMTFSSGNTIYF
TGTGCCAGCATGACTTTCTCCTCTGGAAACACCATATATTTT
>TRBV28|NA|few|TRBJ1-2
CASSFGASIYGYTF
TGTGCCAGCAGTTTTGGGGCCAGCATCTATGGCTACACCTTC
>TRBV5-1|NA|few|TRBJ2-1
CASSLRTYNEQFF
TGCGCCAGCAGCTTGCGGACCTACAATGAGCAGTTCTTC
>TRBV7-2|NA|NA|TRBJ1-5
CASSRAPNQPQHF
TGTGCCAGCTCACGGGCCCCCAATCAGCCCCAGCATTTT
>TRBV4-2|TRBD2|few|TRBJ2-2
CASSPPGLAPTGELFF
TGTGCCAGCAGCCCGCCGGGACTAGCGCCCACCGGGGAGCTGTTTTTT
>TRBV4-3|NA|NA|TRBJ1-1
CASSQGLAAFF
TGCGCCAGCAGCCAAGGACTTGCAGCTTTCTTT
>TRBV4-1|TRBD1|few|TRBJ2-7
CASSRQGDQRYEQYF
TGCGCCAGCAGCCGTCAGGGGGACCAGAGGTACGAGCAGTACTTC
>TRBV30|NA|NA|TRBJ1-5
CAWSGRTDQPQHF
TGTGCCTGGAGCGGAAGGACCGATCAGCCCCAGCATTTT
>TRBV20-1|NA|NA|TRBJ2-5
CSAPRQETQYF
TGCAGTGCCCCCCGGCAAGAGACCCAGTACTTC
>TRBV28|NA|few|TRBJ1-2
CASRVRTVGGYTF
TGTGCCAGCAGGGTCCGGACAGTTGGTGGCTACACCTTC
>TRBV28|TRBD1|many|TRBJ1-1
CASSSSGTGGREAFF
TGTGCCAGCAGTTCCTCCGGGACAGGTGGCCGAGAAGCTTTCTTT
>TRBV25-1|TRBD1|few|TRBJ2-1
CASSEGQGVYEQFF
TGTGCCAGCAGTGAGGGACAGGGTGTCTATGAGCAGTTCTTC
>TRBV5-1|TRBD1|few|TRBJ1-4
CASSLSQGAFLVKEKLFF
TGCGCCAGCAGCTTGTCGCAGGGGGCATTTTTGGTTAAGGAAAAACTGTTTTTT
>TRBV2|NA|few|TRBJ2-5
CASLLGLAAKETQYF
TGTGCCAGCTTACTTGGGCTAGCTGCAAAAGAGACCCAGTACTTC
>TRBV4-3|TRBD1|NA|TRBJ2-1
CASSQVGTGAYNEQFF
TGCGCCAGCAGCCAAGTCGGGACAGGGGCGTACAATGAGCAGTTCTTC